Below are 3 T cell receptor beta chains sequenced from a single sample in a study of tumor and adjacent non-tumor tissue in lung cancer. TCRbeta libraries were built with three rounds of nested PCR, modified from ARM-PCR. TCRdb re-called the multiplex PCR reads with MiXCR, one entry per CDR3 protein. The sample consists of more than 45,000 distinct CDR3 sequences, under 75% of them appearing once. The template was RNA from unsorted bulk tissue. More than 3 cm separated this lung sample from the edge of the tumor. Sequencing was carried out using distant non-tumor lung tissue. The origin of the receptors is a woman in her seventies with non-small cell lung cancer.

With respect to this clonotype: A much larger clonotype is one base distant, so this may be a read error. This chain connects TRBV20-1 to TRBJ1-3; unclear D gene. The length of the CDR3 is 15 residues. V was clipped by 2 bases and J by 0 bases, with 11 bases between them. In germline, CDR1 is DFQATT, CDR2 SNEGSKA (reference sequence). CDR3 coding DNA: TGCAGTGCTAGACTCTACCCTCCCTCTGGAAACACCATATATTTT. Amino acids: CSARLYPPSGNTIYF.

For this clonotype: At one end the junction does not follow the germline gene, possibly because of a read error. V gene TRBV11-1 combines with J gene TRBJ2-7, with a tentative D call TRBD2 (5 bases). The CDR3 is 12 residues long. CDR1 is SGHAT, CDR2 FQDESV, per germline (reference sequence). The CDR3 DNA is TGTGCCAGCAGCCTAACGGGATACGTGCAGTACTTC. Translating gives CASSLTGYVQYF.

This clonotype was detected many times. The rearrangement joins TRBV7-8 to TRBJ2-7; 11 bases fit TRBD1. The V and J ends lost 6 bases and 2 bases, in that order; junction bases with no gene match: 9. This CDR3 region has 16 residues. Per the germline V gene, CDR1 is SGHVS and CDR2 is FQNEAQ. CDR3 DNA: TGTGCCAGCAGGCAGAATCCGGGACAGGGGGCCTACGAGCAGTACTTC. Its translation: CASRQNPGQGAYEQYF.